The 29 T cell receptor beta chains below all came from one sample that was sequenced in a study of T cell repertoires and HLA-DP antigens listed by TCRdb under 2018. Antigen specificity for these receptors is unknown. The protocol used for the library was the immunoSEQ multiplex PCR assay. This immuneACCESS table, as held by TCRdb, lists in-frame sequences with V and J called but not all clones. Of the missing ones, under half trace to an unresolved V gene in checked studies; the others have no known cause. The table for this sample lists over 100,000 clones; 80% to 95% of them were counted only once. The top ten clones comprise under 0.35% of the sample. Sequenced material: CD4+ T cells from PBMCs. These receptor sequences come from a woman aged 18-35 years in good health and CMV-seronegative.

CDR3 DNA: TGTGCCTGGCGACCCCGGGGCCTGAAGCCTTTCTTT. This translates into CAWRPRGLKPFF. The chain uses TRBV30 and TRBJ1-1; D may be TRBD1 (5 bases). Trimming took off 5 bases at V and 12 bases at J, with 19 bases between the two ends. This CDR3 has 12 amino acids. Per germline, CDR1 GTSNPN and CDR2 SVGIG (reference sequence).

The rearrangement uses TRBV6-6 and TRBJ2-3; no clear D gene. Looked up from germline, CDR1 is MNHNY and CDR2 is SVGAGI (reference sequence). The V end lost 6 bases, the J end lost 5 bases, and 9 bases lay between the germline ends. The CDR3 runs 12 residues. This CDR3 reads CASSTIRDTQYF. CDR3 nucleotide sequence: TGTGCCAGCAGCACGATCCGAGATACGCAGTATTTT.

The rearrangement uses TRBV14 and TRBJ2-7; 8 bases fit TRBD2. The CDR3 consists of 17 residues. From germline, CDR1 is SGHDN and CDR2 FVKESK. Trimming took 4 bases from V and 0 from J; bases not matched to a gene: 11. The CDR3 protein is CASSPFELAGRSYEQYF. CDR3 sequence (DNA): TGTGCCAGCAGCCCCTTTGAATTAGCGGGACGCTCCTACGAGCAGTACTTC.

This chain links TRBV11-2 with TRBJ2-3, with 13 nucleotides matching TRBD2. Germline V gene lookup returns CDR1 SGHAT and CDR2 FQNNGV. The V and J ends lost 2 bases and 3 bases, in that order; junction bases with no gene match: 5. The CDR3 consists of 17 residues. The CDR3 loop reads CASSLKRTSGSTDTQYF. The CDR3 DNA reads as TGTGCCAGCAGCTTAAAACGGACTAGCGGGAGTACAGATACGCAGTATTTT.

The rearrangement joins TRBV7-8 to TRBJ2-6; D may be TRBD1 (5 bases). Trimming took off 2 bases at V and 4 bases at J, with 12 bases between the two ends. This CDR3 contains 16 residues. Germline CDR1 is SGHVS and CDR2 is FQNEAQ. DNA of the CDR3: TGTGCCAGCAGCTTAAGTGCAGGGTCGGGGGCCAACGTCCTGACTTTC. It specifies CASSLSAGSGANVLTF.

The V call is TRBV27, the J call TRBJ2-3; the match to TRBD2 covers 13 bases. V shed 6 bases, J shed 0 bases, and the junction held 12 bases outside the gene matches. Germline loops: CDR1 MNHEY, CDR2 SMNVEV (reference sequence). This CDR3 spans 19 amino acids. The chain's CDR3 is CASRGRTSGGRLSTDTQYF. For the CDR3, the DNA is TGTGCCAGCAGGGGAAGGACTAGCGGGGGCCGATTAAGCACAGATACGCAGTATTTT.

The V gene is TRBV18, the J gene TRBJ1-4; D is undetermined. V dropped 6 bases and J dropped 2 bases, with 10 bases sitting between them. This CDR3 has 14 amino acids. Germline V gene sequence: CDR1 KGHSH, CDR2 LQKENI. CDR3 nucleotides: TGTGCCAGCTCCCCGTCAGTCACTAATGAAAAACTGTTTTTT. Translating it yields CASSPSVTNEKLFF.

The genes are TRBV7-9 and TRBJ2-1; 9 nucleotides align to TRBD2. The germline V gene encodes CDR1 SEHNR and CDR2 FQNEAQ (reference sequence). The CDR3 covers 15 residues. V lost 1 base, J lost 9 bases, and 7 bases stayed unmatched. The CDR3 sequence is CASSLVLAGAGEQFF. CDR3 bases: TGTGCCAGCAGCTTAGTGTTAGCGGGAGCAGGTGAGCAGTTCTTC. Full variable domain (rest looked up from reference TRBV7-9 and TRBJ2-1): DTGVSQNPRHKITKRGQNVTFRCDPISEHNRLYWYRQTLGQGPEFLTYFQNEAQLEKSRLLSDRFSAERPKGSFSTLEIQRTEQGDSAMYLCASSLVLAGAGEQFFGPGTRLTVL.

This clone was detected a few times. V is TRBV30 and J is TRBJ2-3; D possibly corresponds to TRBD2 (6 bases). This CDR3 has 13 amino acids. Germline V lookup: CDR1 GTSNPN, CDR2 SVGIG (reference sequence). Trimming took 5 bases from V and 1 from J, leaving 10 bases between them. The DNA of the CDR3 is TGTGCCTGGGGGGGGAGCCGCACAGATACGCAGTATTTT. It translates to CAWGGSRTDTQYF.

J is TRBJ2-3 and V is TRBV27, with TRBD1 matching 8 bases. The CDR3 has 16 residues. V gave up 7 bases and J gave up 0 bases; unmatched junction bases: 9. From germline, CDR1 is MNHEY and CDR2 SMNVEV (reference sequence). CDR3 sequence (DNA): TGTGCCAGCATCAGATCCGGACAGGGAAGCACAGATACGCAGTATTTT. Amino acid sequence: CASIRSGQGSTDTQYF.

V usage is TRBV15 and J usage is TRBJ1-2; D is ambiguous. Germline V gene sequence: CDR1 LNHNV, CDR2 YYDKDF (reference sequence). This CDR3 contains 12 residues. The V and J ends lost 4 bases and 7 bases respectively, with 10 bases between them. The chain's CDR3 is CATSISGTGYTF. CDR3 DNA: TGTGCCACCAGCATATCAGGTACTGGCTACACCTTC. Filled out from reference TRBV15 and TRBJ1-2, the complete variable domain reads DAMVIQNPRYQVTQFGKPVTLSCSQTLNHNVMYWYQQKSSQAPKLLFHYYDKDFNNEADTPDNFQSRRPNTSFCFLDIRSPGLGDTAMYLCATSISGTGYTFGSGTRLTVV.

V and J are TRBV10-3 and TRBJ2-7; tentatively, D is TRBD1 (6 bases). Germline V gene lookup returns CDR1 ENHRY and CDR2 SYGVKD. Trimming pared 0 bases from V and 3 bases from J, leaving 9 bases between. CDR3 length: 14 residues. The CDR3 sequence: CAISESRTDYEQYV. The CDR3 DNA follows: TGTGCCATCAGTGAGTCGAGGACAGACTACGAGCAGTACGTC.

CDR3 in DNA: TGTGCCAGCAGTTACACGGACAGGGACACTGAAGCTTTCTTT. Protein sequence: CASSYTDRDTEAFF. The rearrangement uses TRBV6-5 and TRBJ1-1; 8 bases line up with TRBD1. The CDR3 spans 14 residues. Germline values: CDR1 MNHEY, CDR2 SVGAGI. Unmatched junction bases numbered 2, after V lost 2 bases and J lost 3 bases.

V and J are TRBV29-1 and TRBJ2-4; weak D call: TRBD2 (6 bases). Trimming left V 4 bases short and J 0 bases short, with 7 bases between. Germline V gene sequence: CDR1 SQVTM, CDR2 ANQGSEA. This CDR3 comprises 13 residues. Here the CDR3 reads CSVGDLAKNIQYF. DNA for the CDR3: TGCAGCGTTGGGGACTTAGCCAAAAACATTCAGTACTTC. Using reference TRBV29-1 and TRBJ2-4 for the parts outside the CDR3, the full variable domain is SAVISQKPSRDICQRGTSLTIQCQVDSQVTMMFWYRQQPGQSLTLIATANQGSEATYESGFVIDKFPISRPNLTFSTLTVSNMSPEDSSIYLCSVGDLAKNIQYFGAGTRLSVL.

This chain uses TRBV7-3 with TRBJ2-3; 7 positions match TRBD2. The V gene's germline CDR1 is SGHTA and CDR2 FQGTGA. After removal of 4 bases from V and 2 bases from J, the junction contained 9 bases not matched to a gene. The length of the CDR3 is 16 residues. The CDR3 is CASSSGTIPATDTQYF. The CDR3 nucleotides read TGTGCCAGCAGCTCAGGGACTATACCTGCCACAGATACGCAGTATTTT. Looking up the rest from reference TRBV7-3 and TRBJ2-3 gives the full variable domain: GAGVSQTPSNKVTEKGKYVELRCDPISGHTALYWYRQSLGQGPEFLIYFQGTGAADDSGLPNDRFFAVRPEGSVSTLKIQRTERGDSAVYLCASSSGTIPATDTQYFGPGTRLTVL.

Written as DNA, the CDR3 is TGCGCCAGCAGCCAAGTGGGACTAGCGGGAGGTAACAATGAGCAGTTCTTC. This gives the protein CASSQVGLAGGNNEQFF. The rearrangement links TRBV4-1 to TRBJ2-1, with TRBD2 matching over 15 bases. This CDR3 has 17 residues. Germline V gene data show CDR1 as MGHRA and CDR2 as YSYEKL. The V gene end was trimmed by 1 base and the J gene end by 5 bases; junction bases not matched to a gene: 3.

This clone has only one observation. The V call is TRBV9, the J call TRBJ2-5; maybe TRBD2 (5 bases). The V gene's germline CDR1 is SGDLS and CDR2 YYNGEE. CDR3 length equals 14 residues. Trimming removed 4 bases from V and 5 bases from J, with 15 bases in between. CDR3 DNA sequence: TGTGCCAGCAGCCCTCAACCGGGCGGGGAGACCCAGTACTTC. It yields the protein CASSPQPGGETQYF.

This chain connects TRBV7-3 to TRBJ2-3; TRBD2 matches at 10 bases. After removal of 5 bases from V and 1 base from J, the junction contained 15 bases not matched to a gene. The CDR3 sequence is 19 residues long. Germline loops: CDR1 SGHTA, CDR2 FQGTGA. CDR3 DNA sequence: TGTGCCAGCAGCCCCACCGCGCTCAGAGCGGGGGGGGGCACAGATACGCAGTATTTT. The encoded protein is CASSPTALRAGGGTDTQYF. The whole variable domain, remainder taken from reference TRBV7-3 and TRBJ2-3, is GAGVSQTPSNKVTEKGKYVELRCDPISGHTALYWYRQSLGQGPEFLIYFQGTGAADDSGLPNDRFFAVRPEGSVSTLKIQRTERGDSAVYLCASSPTALRAGGGTDTQYFGPGTRLTVL.

The CDR3 coding sequence is TGTGCCAGCAACACAGGGGAGAAAAACATTCAGTACTTC. Amino acids: CASNTGEKNIQYF. This chain links TRBV2 with TRBJ2-4; the match to TRBD1 covers 7 bases. J gave up 4 bases and V 7 bases, and 4 bases lay outside the gene matches. CDR1 SNHLY and CDR2 FYNNEI come from the germline V gene. This CDR3 comprises 13 residues.

The chain recombines TRBV6-5 with TRBJ1-5; D not certain. This CDR3 region has 16 residues. CDR1 and CDR2 from the germline V gene are MNHEY and SVGAGI. Trimming removed 4 bases from V and 0 bases from J, with 13 bases in between. CDR3 sequence reads: CASSSLGIYSNQPQHF. CDR3 coding DNA: TGTGCCAGCAGTTCTCTGGGGATTTATAGCAATCAGCCCCAGCATTTT.

This clone was picked up a small number of times. The chain combines TRBV30 with TRBJ2-2; D gene ambiguous. V was shortened by 5 bases and J by 1 base, with 2 bases between the two germline ends. CDR1 GTSNPN and CDR2 SVGIG come from the germline V gene (reference sequence). The CDR3 is made up of 11 amino acids. Here the CDR3 DNA reads TGTGCCTGGGGGAACACCGGGGAGCTGTTTTTT. Translating gives CAWGNTGELFF. Filled out from reference TRBV30 and TRBJ2-2, the complete variable domain reads SQTIHQWPATLVQPVGSPLSLECTVEGTSNPNLYWYRQAAGRGLQLLFYSVGIGQISSEVPQNLSASRPQDRQFILSSKKLLLSDSGFYLCAWGNTGELFFGEGSRLTVL.

J is TRBJ1-2 and V is TRBV28; D is undetermined. Trimming pared 3 bases from V and 6 bases from J, leaving 14 bases between. The V gene's germline CDR1 is MDHEN and CDR2 SYDVKM. The CDR3 is 14 residues long. CDR3 in DNA: TGTGCCAGCAGTTTGGTCGCCGAGGGAGATGGCTACACCTTC. Protein: CASSLVAEGDGYTF.

The rearrangement joins TRBV6-5 to TRBJ2-7, with 11 bases aligning to TRBD1. This CDR3 is built from 15 residues. V was pared by 6 bases and J by 2 bases, with 6 bases of the junction left unmatched. Germline V gene lookup returns CDR1 MNHEY and CDR2 SVGAGI. CDR3 sequence reads: CASRRDRGMTYEQYF. The DNA of the CDR3 is TGTGCCAGCAGACGGGACAGGGGGATGACCTACGAGCAGTACTTC.

Concerning this clone: The same CDR3 arises from other DNA sequences in this sample as well. The chain carries TRBV5-4 and TRBJ2-1; 10 bases fit TRBD1. Germline CDR1 and CDR2: SGHNT and YYREEE (reference sequence). V was pared by 3 bases and J by 2 bases, with 2 bases of the junction left unmatched. CDR3 length equals 15 residues. The CDR3 spells CASSYGQGAYNEQFF. The CDR3 DNA reads TGTGCCAGCAGCTACGGACAGGGGGCCTACAATGAGCAGTTCTTC.

This clone has just one count. The chain uses TRBV19 and TRBJ2-5; D is possibly TRBD1 (5 bases). Germline values: CDR1 LNHDA, CDR2 SQIVND (reference sequence). V lost 9 bases, J lost 2 bases, and 19 bases lay in between. The CDR3 covers 15 residues. CDR3 in amino acids: CASRRLGQGQETQYF. Written as DNA, the CDR3 is TGTGCCAGCCGTAGGTTGGGTCAGGGACAAGAGACCCAGTACTTC.

The J gene is TRBJ2-3, the V gene TRBV6-4; 9 bases are shared with TRBD1. The V gene's germline CDR1 is MRHNA and CDR2 SNTAGT. Losses at the gene ends were 2 bases for V and 9 bases for J; bases not matched to a gene: 9. CDR3 length equals 15 residues. This CDR3 is CASSDGAPTGGTQYF. Here the CDR3 DNA reads TGTGCCAGCAGTGACGGGGCACCCACAGGGGGCACGCAGTATTTT.

V gene TRBV11-2 combines with J gene TRBJ2-1, with 8 bases identical to TRBD2. Germline V gives CDR1 SGHAT, CDR2 FQNNGV. Trimming took 1 base from V and 6 from J; bases not matched to a gene: 5. The CDR3 is 15 residues long. The CDR3 bases are TGTGCCAGCAGCTTAGCGGGAGGGCACGTCAATGAGCAGTTCTTC. As protein: CASSLAGGHVNEQFF.

The chain combines TRBV5-1 with TRBJ2-3; TRBD2 aligns across 11 bases. Germline CDR1 and CDR2: SGHRS and YFSETQ. The CDR3 extends over 15 amino acids. Losses at the gene ends were 3 bases for V and 5 bases for J; bases not matched to a gene: 5. In DNA form, the CDR3 reads TGCGCCAGCAGCTGGGACGGACTAGCGGGAGATACGCAGTATTTT. Protein product: CASSWDGLAGDTQYF. Full variable domain (remainder filled in from reference TRBV5-1 and TRBJ2-3): KAGVTQTPRYLIKTRGQQVTLSCSPISGHRSVSWYQQTPGQGLQFLFEYFSETQRNKGNFPGRFSGRQFSNSRSEMNVSTLELGDSALYLCASSWDGLAGDTQYFGPGTRLTVL.

This chain's CDR3 is CASSRGAKISIQYF. In DNA form, the CDR3 reads TGTGCCAGCAGCCGGGGGGCGAAAATCAGCATTCAGTACTTC. The chain uses TRBV14 and TRBJ2-4; TRBD1 or TRBD2 may be the D gene (6 bases each). The CDR3 is 14 amino acids. V lost 4 bases and J lost 9, with 16 bases in between. CDR1 is SGHDN, CDR2 FVKESK, per germline.